What follows are 3 T cell receptor beta chains derived from one specimen sequenced in a study of technical replicates of blood from a handful of donors. Here immunoSEQ multiplex PCR was the method, and the copy in TCRdb shows in-frame clones only, minus some. The sample contains about 73,000 clones, roughly 90% of which appear only once. The sequenced material came from PBMCs. Receptor source: a human donor in good health. Some clones in this sample may be carry-over from other donors' samples.

This CDR3 is CASSRGGANYGYTF. In DNA form, the CDR3 reads TGTGCCAGTAGTAGGGGTGGGGCAAACTATGGCTACACCTTC. The genes are TRBV19 and TRBJ1-2; a possible D gene is TRBD1 (5 bases). V shed 4 bases and J shed 2 bases, with 11 bases lying between them. Germline V gives CDR1 LNHDA, CDR2 SQIVND (reference sequence). This CDR3 has 14 amino acids. Supplemented by reference TRBV19 and TRBJ1-2, the full variable domain reads DGGITQSPKYLFRKEGQNVTLSCEQNLNHDAMYWYRQDPGQGLRLIYYSQIVNDFQKGDIAEGYSVSREKKESFPLTVTSAQKNPTAFYLCASSRGGANYGYTFGSGTRLTVV.

The genes are TRBV5-4 and TRBJ2-1, with 9 positions matching TRBD2. The V and J ends lost 5 bases and 1 base, in that order; junction bases with no gene match: 4. Germline-derived CDR1 and CDR2 are SGHNT and YYREEE (reference sequence). This CDR3 is 15 amino acids long. CDR3 nucleotide sequence: TGTGCCAGCAGTCCAGCGGGGGGTTCCTACAATGAGCAGTTCTTC. Translated, it gives CASSPAGGSYNEQFF.

The chain couples TRBV2 to TRBJ2-2; D might be TRBD2 (5 bases). Per the germline V gene, CDR1 is SNHLY and CDR2 is FYNNEI. The CDR3 contains 19 residues. The V gene lost 4 bases and the J gene lost 5 bases, with 26 bases spanning the gap. The CDR3 DNA is TGTGCCAGCAGTGTATTCCTCCAGGAGGAACTGCCGGCGACCGGGGAGCTGTTTTTT. It translates to CASSVFLQEELPATGELFF.